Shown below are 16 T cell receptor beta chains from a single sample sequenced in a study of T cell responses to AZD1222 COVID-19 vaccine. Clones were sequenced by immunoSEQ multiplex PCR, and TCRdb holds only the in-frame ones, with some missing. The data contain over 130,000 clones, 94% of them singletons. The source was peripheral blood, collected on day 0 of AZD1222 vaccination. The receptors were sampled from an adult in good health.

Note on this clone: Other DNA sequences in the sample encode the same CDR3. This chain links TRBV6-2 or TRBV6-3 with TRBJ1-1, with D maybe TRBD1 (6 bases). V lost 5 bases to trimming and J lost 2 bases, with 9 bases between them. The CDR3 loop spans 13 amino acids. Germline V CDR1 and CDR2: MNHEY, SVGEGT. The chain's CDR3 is CASSKQGNTEAFF. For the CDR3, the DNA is TGTGCCAGCAGTAAACAGGGTAACACTGAAGCTTTCTTT.

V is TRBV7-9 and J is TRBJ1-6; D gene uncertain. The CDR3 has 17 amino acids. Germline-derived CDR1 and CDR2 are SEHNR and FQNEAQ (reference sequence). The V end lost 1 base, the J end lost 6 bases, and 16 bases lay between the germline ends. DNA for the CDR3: TGTGCCAGCAGCTTAGTAGCCACTGGCAGGACTAATTCACCCCTCCACTTT. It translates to CASSLVATGRTNSPLHF. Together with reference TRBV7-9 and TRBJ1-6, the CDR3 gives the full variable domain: DTGVSQNPRHKITKRGQNVTFRCDPISEHNRLYWYRQTLGQGPEFLTYFQNEAQLEKSRLLSDRFSAERPKGSFSTLEIQRTEQGDSAMYLCASSLVATGRTNSPLHFGNGTRLTVT.

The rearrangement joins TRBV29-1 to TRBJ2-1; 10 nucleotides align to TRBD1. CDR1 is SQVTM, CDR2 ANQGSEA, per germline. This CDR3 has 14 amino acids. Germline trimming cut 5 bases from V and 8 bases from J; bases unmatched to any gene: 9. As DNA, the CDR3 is TGCAGCGTTCCCCGGGACAGGGGTAGCGATGAGCAGTTCTTC. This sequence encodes CSVPRDRGSDEQFF.

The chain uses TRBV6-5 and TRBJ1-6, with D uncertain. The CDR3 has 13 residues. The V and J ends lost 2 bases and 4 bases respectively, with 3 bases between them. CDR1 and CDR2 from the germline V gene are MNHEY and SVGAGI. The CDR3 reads CASSYEYNSPLHF. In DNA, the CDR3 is TGTGCCAGCAGTTACGAGTATAATTCACCCCTCCACTTT.

As DNA, the CDR3 is TGTGCCAGCAGCGGCAGGGGTGACACTGAAGCTTTCTTT. It codes for CASSGRGDTEAFF. The gene calls are TRBV11-2 and TRBJ1-1; D possibly corresponds to TRBD1 (6 bases). The CDR3 covers 13 residues. Trimming stripped 5 bases from V and 3 bases from J, with 10 bases between. The germline gives CDR1 SGHAT, CDR2 FQNNGV. Complete variable domain (other parts from reference TRBV11-2 and TRBJ1-1): EAGVAQSPRYKIIEKRQSVAFWCNPISGHATLYWYQQILGQGPKLLIQFQNNGVVDDSQLPKDRFSAERLKGVDSTLKIQPAKLEDSAVYLCASSGRGDTEAFFGQGTRLTVV.

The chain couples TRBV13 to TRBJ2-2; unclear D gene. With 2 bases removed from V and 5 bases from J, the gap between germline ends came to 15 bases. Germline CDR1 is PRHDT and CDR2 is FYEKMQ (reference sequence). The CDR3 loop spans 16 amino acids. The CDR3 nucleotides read TGTGCCAGCAGCTTAAGACTTCTGAAGGAAACCGGGGAGCTGTTTTTT. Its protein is CASSLRLLKETGELFF.

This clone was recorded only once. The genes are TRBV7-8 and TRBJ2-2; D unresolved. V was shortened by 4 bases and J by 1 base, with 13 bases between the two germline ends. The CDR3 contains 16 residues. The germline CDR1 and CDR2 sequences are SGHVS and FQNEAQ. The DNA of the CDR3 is TGTGCCAGCAGCTCCTGGGCCGGGCAGAACACCGGGGAGCTGTTTTTT. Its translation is CASSSWAGQNTGELFF.

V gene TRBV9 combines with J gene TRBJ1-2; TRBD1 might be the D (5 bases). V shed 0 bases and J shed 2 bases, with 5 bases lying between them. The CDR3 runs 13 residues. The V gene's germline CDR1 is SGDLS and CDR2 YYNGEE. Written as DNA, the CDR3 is TGTGCCAGCAGCGTAGAGGGGAACTATGGCTACACCTTC. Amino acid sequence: CASSVEGNYGYTF.

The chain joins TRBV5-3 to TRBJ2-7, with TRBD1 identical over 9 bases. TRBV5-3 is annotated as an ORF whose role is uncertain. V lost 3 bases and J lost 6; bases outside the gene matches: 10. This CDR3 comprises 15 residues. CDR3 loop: CARSYTGGFNCEQYV. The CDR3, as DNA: TGTGCCAGAAGCTATACAGGGGGCTTTAATTGCGAGCAGTACGTC.

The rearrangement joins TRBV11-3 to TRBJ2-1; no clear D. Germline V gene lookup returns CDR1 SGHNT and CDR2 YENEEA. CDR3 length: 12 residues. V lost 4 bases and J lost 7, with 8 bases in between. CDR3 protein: CASSSLWNEQFF. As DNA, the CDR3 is TGTGCCAGCAGCTCCCTGTGGAATGAGCAGTTCTTC.

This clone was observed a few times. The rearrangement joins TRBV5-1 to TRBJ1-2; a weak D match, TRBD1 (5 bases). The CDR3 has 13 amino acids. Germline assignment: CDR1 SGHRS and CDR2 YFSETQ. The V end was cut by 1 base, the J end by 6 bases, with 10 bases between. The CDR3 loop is CASSLMGGNGYTF. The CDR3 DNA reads TGCGCCAGCAGCTTGATGGGGGGGAATGGCTACACCTTC.

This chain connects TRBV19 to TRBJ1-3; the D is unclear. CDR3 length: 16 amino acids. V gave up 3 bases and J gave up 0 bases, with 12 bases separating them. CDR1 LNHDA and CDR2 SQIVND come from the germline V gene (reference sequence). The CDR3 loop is CASSMSAGLSGNTIYF. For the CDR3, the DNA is TGTGCCAGTAGTATGTCCGCCGGACTCTCTGGAAACACCATATATTTT.

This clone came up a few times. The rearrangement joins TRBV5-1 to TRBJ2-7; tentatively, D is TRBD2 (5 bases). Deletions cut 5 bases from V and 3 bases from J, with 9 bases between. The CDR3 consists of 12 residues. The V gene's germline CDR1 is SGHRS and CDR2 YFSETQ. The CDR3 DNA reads TGCGCCAGCAGATCCAGCGGCTACGAGCAGTACGTC. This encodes CASRSSGYEQYV.

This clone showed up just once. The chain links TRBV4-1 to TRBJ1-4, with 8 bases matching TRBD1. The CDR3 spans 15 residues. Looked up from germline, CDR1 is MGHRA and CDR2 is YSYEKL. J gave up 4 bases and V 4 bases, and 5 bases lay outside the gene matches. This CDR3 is CASSPWDRFNEKLFF. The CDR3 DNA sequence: TGCGCCAGCAGCCCTTGGGACAGGTTTAATGAAAAACTGTTTTTT.

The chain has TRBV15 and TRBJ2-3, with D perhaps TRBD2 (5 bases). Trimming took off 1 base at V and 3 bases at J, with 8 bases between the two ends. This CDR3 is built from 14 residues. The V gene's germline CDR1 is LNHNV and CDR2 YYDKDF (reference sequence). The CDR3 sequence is CATSRVRGTDTQYF. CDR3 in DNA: TGTGCCACCAGCAGAGTACGGGGAACAGATACGCAGTATTTT.

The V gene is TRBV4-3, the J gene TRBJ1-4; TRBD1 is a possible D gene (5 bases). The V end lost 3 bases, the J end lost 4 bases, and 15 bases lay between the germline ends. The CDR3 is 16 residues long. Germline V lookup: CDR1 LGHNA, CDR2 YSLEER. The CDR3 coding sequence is TGCGCCAGCAGCCACCGGGTGGGACCCAATAATGAAAAACTGTTTTTT. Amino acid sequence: CASSHRVGPNNEKLFF.